This TCR beta chain was observed in a study of blood T cell repertoires in COVID-19. At the level of the study: Researchers got acute and convalescent COVID-19 samples from the United States, Italy and Spain.

CDR1 is MGHRA and CDR2 is YSYEKL in the germline V gene. Trimming took 3 bases from V and 3 from J, leaving 12 bases between them. The CDR3 contains 14 residues. The authors' processing: Amplification of reference gene primers provided the estimated nucleated cell counts. Assay used: immunoSEQ multiplex PCR; TCRdb lists only in-frame clones, some missing. V, J and clone size were drawn from that table, and D and trimming were deduced from the DNA. The table records approximately 300,000 clones, more than 70% of them present only once. The rearrangement links TRBV4-1 to TRBJ2-7; a possible D gene is TRBD1 (5 bases). The material sequenced was peripheral blood. The clonotype originates from a man younger than 30 who had recovered from COVID-19. In nucleotides, the CDR3 is TGCGCCAGCAGCCAGGTAGCCGGACACTACGAGCAGTACTTC. Its protein product is CASSQVAGHYEQYF.